This T cell receptor (beta chain) came from a study of blood T cell repertoires in COVID-19. For the study at large: The cDNA or gDNA used as material had been derived from T cells, B-cell-depleted T cells, or PBMCs.

The CDR3 consists of 17 residues. Germline loops: CDR1 MGHDK, CDR2 SYGVNS. The V end was cut by 5 bases, the J end by 1 base, with 17 bases between. The table came from immunoSEQ multiplex PCR; TCRdb's copy has only in-frame clones and leaves some out. The sample has approximately 220,000 clones, about four fifths seen once. This chain links TRBV25-1 with TRBJ2-2; tentatively, D is TRBD2 (7 bases). This TCR came from a woman aged 45-65 years with acute or convalescent COVID-19. Sample: peripheral blood. This CDR3 reads CASSPTRGGLNTGELFF. The CDR3 DNA reads TGTGCCAGCAGTCCAACGAGGGGGGGCCTGAACACCGGGGAGCTGTTTTTT. Full variable domain (remainder filled in from reference TRBV25-1 and TRBJ2-2): EADIYQTPRYLVIGTGKKITLECSQTMGHDKMYWYQQDPGMELHLIHYSYGVNSTEKGDLSSESTVSRIRTEHFPLTLESARPSHTSQYLCASSPTRGGLNTGELFFGEGSRLTVL.